The rows below give T cell receptor beta chains drawn from one sample of a study of T cell changes during pregnancy in multiple sclerosis. The method was immunoSEQ multiplex PCR; TCRdb's version includes in-frame clones alone and lacks a portion of them. The table records about 60,000 clones, 80% to 95% of them present only once. Sequences were derived from peripheral blood, sampled in the first trimester of pregnancy. The origin of the receptors is a female donor with multiple sclerosis, enrolled in a pregnancy study. Both conserved end residues are part of each CDR3. D genes are given only for firm matches. A clone size is listed for some rows: how often the clone was seen (once, few, many), or a class if it is expanded.

d_call	v_call	j_call	clone_size	cdr3_aa	cdr3_nt
NA	TRBV10-3	TRBJ1-2	NA	CAISESGGNFGYTF	TGTGCCATCAGTGAGTCCGGCGGGAATTTCGGCTACACCTTC
NA	TRBV30	TRBJ1-3	NA	CALGRSVAAGNTIYF	TGTGCCTTGGGGAGATCTGTAGCGGCTGGAAACACCATATATTTT
TRBD2	TRBV29-1	TRBJ2-3	NA	CSVGTSGSSTDTQYF	TGCAGCGTAGGGACTAGCGGGAGTAGCACAGATACGCAGTATTTT
TRBD2	TRBV7-2	TRBJ2-7	NA	CASSLPLAALHTVYEQYF	TGTGCCAGCAGCTTACCCCTAGCGGCGCTGCATACAGTTTACGAGCAGTACTTC
TRBD2	TRBV10-3	TRBJ2-1	NA	CAISELASGSNEQFF	TGTGCCATCAGTGAGCTGGCTAGCGGGAGTAATGAGCAGTTCTTC
NA	TRBV6-1	TRBJ2-3	once	CASRFSGTSTDTQYF	TGTGCCAGCAGGTTTTCGGGAACTAGCACAGATACGCAGTATTTT
NA	TRBV19	TRBJ2-3	NA	CASTMGEGVGNTQYF	TGTGCCAGTACCATGGGAGAGGGGGTGGGGAATACGCAGTATTTT
NA	TRBV4-3	TRBJ2-2	NA	CASSQEASTGELFF	TGCGCCAGCAGCCAAGAGGCAAGCACCGGGGAGCTGTTTTTT
TRBD2	TRBV4-3	TRBJ2-2	NA	CASSPTSGRDTGELFF	TGCGCCAGCAGCCCAACTAGCGGGAGGGACACCGGGGAGCTGTTTTTT
NA	TRBV7-3	TRBJ1-1	NA	CASSLSAGNTEAFF	TGTGCCAGCAGCTTAAGCGCAGGGAACACTGAAGCTTTCTTT
TRBD1	TRBV7-9	TRBJ1-2	NA	CASSLAGTAIYGYTF	TGTGCCAGCAGCTTAGCCGGGACAGCTATCTATGGCTACACCTTC
TRBD2	TRBV7-8	TRBJ2-7	once	CASSFAGGEQYF	TGTGCCAGCAGCTTTGCGGGAGGCGAGCAGTACTTC
NA	TRBV5-4	TRBJ2-1	NA	CASSLGRPGNNEQFF	TGTGCCAGCAGCTTGGGACGTCCGGGGAATAATGAGCAGTTCTTC
NA	TRBV2	TRBJ1-1	NA	CASIPRENTEAFF	TGTGCCAGCATCCCCCGGGAGAACACTGAAGCTTTCTTT
NA	TRBV18	TRBJ2-1	NA	CASSSAPGYNEQFF	TGTGCCAGCTCATCGGCCCCGGGGTACAATGAGCAGTTCTTC
NA	TRBV11-3	TRBJ1-1	NA	CASGWSTEAFF	TGTGCCAGCGGATGGAGCACTGAAGCTTTCTTT
NA	TRBV5-1	TRBJ2-1	few	CASSYGGRSDEQFF	TGCGCCAGCAGCTACGGGGGTCGGAGTGATGAGCAGTTCTTC
NA	TRBV4-3	TRBJ2-1	NA	CASSQDRAGNGPYNEQFF	TGCGCCAGCAGCCAAGATAGGGCAGGGAACGGACCTTACAATGAGCAGTTCTTC
NA	TRBV29-1	TRBJ1-4	NA	CSVRGPGSNEKLFF	TGCAGCGTTCGTGGGCCAGGGTCTAATGAAAAACTGTTTTTT
NA	TRBV11-2	TRBJ1-1	few	CASSLGQTVNTEAFF	TGTGCCAGCAGCTTAGGACAGACAGTGAACACTGAAGCTTTCTTT
NA	TRBV18	TRBJ2-3	NA	CASSPPGGPSTDTQYF	TGTGCCAGCTCACCACCGGGGGGGCCAAGCACAGATACGCAGTATTTT
TRBD2	TRBV5-4	TRBJ2-3	NA	CASSLPGLAIPDTQYF	TGTGCCAGCAGCTTACCGGGACTAGCCATACCAGATACGCAGTATTTT
TRBD1	TRBV18	TRBJ2-7	NA	CASSENADRVSYEQYF	TGTGCCAGCTCAGAAAATGCGGACAGGGTTTCCTACGAGCAGTACTTC
NA	TRBV28	TRBJ2-1	NA	CASSLANRFREQFF	TGTGCCAGCAGTTTGGCGAACCGGTTCAGGGAGCAGTTCTTC
NA	TRBV9	TRBJ2-1	NA	CASSGSGTIYNEQFF	TGTGCCAGCAGCGGCTCCGGGACAATTTACAATGAGCAGTTCTTC
NA	TRBV5-1	TRBJ1-5	NA	CASSPGNGQPQHF	TGCGCCAGCAGCCCCGGGAATGGTCAGCCCCAGCATTTT
NA	TRBV5-4	TRBJ2-4	NA	CASSLGQGAKNIQYF	TGTGCCAGCAGCTTGGGGCAGGGGGCCAAAAACATTCAGTACTTC
TRBD1	TRBV5-4	TRBJ2-6	NA	CASSSGQGAGTGANVLTF	TGTGCCAGCAGCTCCGGACAGGGGGCGGGCACTGGGGCCAACGTCCTGACTTTC
TRBD1	TRBV27	TRBJ1-2	NA	CASGDRGGYTF	TGTGCCAGCGGGGACAGGGGTGGCTACACCTTC
TRBD2	TRBV5-1	TRBJ2-1	NA	CASSLKEREGPPYNEQFF	TGCGCCAGCAGCTTGAAGGAGCGGGAGGGCCCCCCCTACAATGAGCAGTTCTTC
TRBD2	TRBV7-2	TRBJ2-3	NA	CASTKGVGTSGTSTDTQYF	TGTGCCAGCACCAAAGGGGTAGGGACTAGCGGGACTAGCACAGATACGCAGTATTTT
TRBD1	TRBV6-4	TRBJ2-4	NA	CASSATGLGAKNIQYF	TGTGCCAGCAGTGCGACAGGGTTGGGAGCCAAAAACATTCAGTACTTC
NA	TRBV29-1	TRBJ2-2	once	CSVLRQTNTGELFF	TGCAGCGTCCTTCGACAGACGAACACCGGGGAGCTGTTTTTT
NA	TRBV12-5	TRBJ2-1	NA	CASGYRESEQFF	TGTGCTAGTGGCTACAGGGAATCGGAGCAGTTCTTC
NA	TRBV28	TRBJ1-2	once	CASSLGPYGYTF	TGTGCCAGCAGCTTGGGCCCCTATGGCTACACCTTC
TRBD2	TRBV18	TRBJ2-7	NA	CASSPGLARTYEQYF	TGTGCCAGCTCACCTGGACTAGCGAGAACCTACGAGCAGTACTTC
NA	TRBV7-2	TRBJ1-3	NA	CASSSRRGQGNTIYF	TGTGCCAGCAGTTCCCGGCGGGGGCAAGGAAACACCATATATTTT
TRBD2	TRBV13	TRBJ2-4	NA	CASSTTSGRIGLVKNIQYF	TGTGCCAGCAGCACGACTAGCGGGAGGATCGGGCTCGTCAAAAACATTCAGTACTTC
TRBD2	TRBV5-1	TRBJ2-1	NA	CASSFRVAGINEQFF	TGCGCCAGCAGCTTTCGGGTAGCGGGAATCAATGAGCAGTTCTTC
TRBD1	TRBV29-1	TRBJ1-3	NA	CSVEAKDRAGGNTIYF	TGCAGCGTTGAGGCCAAAGACAGGGCCGGAGGAAACACCATATATTTT
NA	TRBV11-2	TRBJ2-7	NA	CASSEASSSSYEQYF	TGTGCCAGCAGCGAGGCTAGTTCAAGCTCCTACGAGCAGTACTTC
NA	TRBV5-1	TRBJ2-3	NA	CASSLLAKQTTDTQYF	TGCGCCAGCAGCTTGTTGGCGAAACAGACCACAGATACGCAGTATTTT
NA	TRBV6-6	TRBJ2-2	NA	CASTLHTGELFF	TGTGCCAGCACCCTTCACACCGGGGAGCTGTTTTTT
NA	TRBV15	TRBJ2-5	NA	CATSRDRTGSYLEQYF	TGTGCCACCAGCAGAGATCGTACCGGGAGCTACCTTGAGCAGTACTTC
NA	TRBV5-4	TRBJ2-1	NA	CASRLGIDSSYNEQFF	TGTGCCAGCAGACTGGGAATCGACAGCTCCTACAATGAGCAGTTCTTC
NA	TRBV5-1	TRBJ2-1	NA	CASSTDTSSYNEQFF	TGCGCCAGCAGCACCGACACTTCCTCCTACAATGAGCAGTTCTTC
TRBD1	TRBV2	TRBJ2-3	NA	CASSAEGQISTDTQYF	TGTGCCAGCAGTGCTGAGGGACAGATTAGCACAGATACGCAGTATTTT
TRBD2	TRBV14	TRBJ2-7	many	CASSQDRLASYEQYF	TGTGCCAGCAGCCAAGATCGACTAGCCTCCTACGAGCAGTACTTC
NA	TRBV4-3	TRBJ2-1	NA	CASSQISLLEGPYNEQFF	TGCGCCAGCAGCCAGATCTCTCTTCTGGAGGGCCCATACAATGAGCAGTTCTTC
NA	TRBV11-2	TRBJ1-1	NA	CASSLYRPRGEAFF	TGTGCCAGCAGCTTATACAGGCCGAGGGGGGAAGCTTTCTTT
TRBD2	TRBV4-3	TRBJ2-1	NA	CASSQDYPAGAYNEQFF	TGCGCCAGCAGCCAAGATTACCCAGCGGGAGCCTACAATGAGCAGTTCTTC